These T cell receptor beta chains were read from a single sample in a study of cytomegalovirus exposure and HLA in healthy donors. Clones were read by immunoSEQ multiplex PCR, and TCRdb kept only the in-frame ones, dropping some. The data hold fewer than 80,000 clones, with 65% to 80% observed a single time. The source material was PBMCs. The receptor source for this set is a woman in her 30s in good health and CMV-seronegative. Each CDR3 is given with its conserved first and last residue. The order of the fields is D gene, J gene, clone size, CDR3 length, V gene, CDR3 DNA, CDR3 protein. A D gene is named only where the DNA matches it firmly. Clone size is not always given. Where it is, it says once, few, many or a class for expanded clones.

TRBD1 | TRBJ2-1 | . | 20 | TRBV18 | TGTGCCAGCTCACCGGTCGGGGCAGGGGGCCTTAAAACCAGATACAATGAGCAGTTCTTC | CASSPVGAGGLKTRYNEQFF
. | TRBJ2-1 | . | 14 | TRBV5-1 | TGCGCCAGCAGCGCAGAGGGCGAGTACAATGAGCAGTTCTTC | CASSAEGEYNEQFF
. | TRBJ2-5 | . | 16 | TRBV10-3 | TGTGCCAGCATAACGGGGCAGGGGACTAACCAAGAGACCCAGTACTTC | CASITGQGTNQETQYF
. | TRBJ1-6 | once | 14 | TRBV25-1 | TGTGCCAGCAGTAGTGAGGCGGGAAATTCACCCCTCCACTTT | CASSSEAGNSPLHF
TRBD2 | TRBJ2-3 | few | 14 | TRBV10-2 | TGCGCCAGCAGTTATAGCGGGGCCACAGATACGCAGTATTTT | CASSYSGATDTQYF
TRBD1 | TRBJ2-1 | . | 16 | TRBV6-1 | TGTGCCAGCAGTGCCCAAGGTAGGGGGCCCCAGAATGAGCAGTTCTTC | CASSAQGRGPQNEQFF
TRBD2 | TRBJ2-1 | . | 16 | TRBV10-3 | TGTGCCATCAGTGAGTCGGGCGGGAGGGCCTTAGATGAGCAGTTCTTC | CAISESGGRALDEQFF
. | TRBJ1-5 | . | 14 | TRBV6-1 | TGTGCCAGCAGTGAAGAACAGGGAGTTCAGCCCCAGCATTTT | CASSEEQGVQPQHF
TRBD2 | TRBJ2-2 | . | 17 | TRBV5-1 | TGCGCCAGCAGCTTGGCAGACCTAGCGGGAGACACCGGGGAGCTGTTTTTT | CASSLADLAGDTGELFF
. | TRBJ2-3 | . | 14 | TRBV19 | TGTGCCAGTAGTATTTTCGGCGGCCCCGATACGCAGTATTTT | CASSIFGGPDTQYF
TRBD2 | TRBJ2-5 | . | 14 | TRBV5-1 | TGCGCCAGCAGCTCCTCAGGGAGGGGAGAGACCCAGTACTTC | CASSSSGRGETQYF
. | TRBJ2-2 | . | 15 | TRBV6-5 | TGTGCCAGCAGCCAACTGCAGGGAGGGGGCGGGGAGCTGTTTTTT | CASSQLQGGGGELFF
. | TRBJ2-7 | . | 15 | TRBV4-1 | TGCGCCAGCAGCCAAGATAGATCAGGGCCATACGAGCAGTACTTC | CASSQDRSGPYEQYF
TRBD2 | TRBJ2-1 | few | 18 | TRBV2 | TGTGCCAGCAGTGAATCCGTGGACCAACTAGCGGAAAACAATGAGCAGTTCTTC | CASSESVDQLAENNEQFF
. | TRBJ2-7 | . | 13 | TRBV5-1 | TGCGCCAGCGGCGCAGCGGACTCCTACGAGCAGTACTTC | CASGAADSYEQYF
. | TRBJ1-5 | . | 14 | TRBV5-1 | TGCGCCAGCAGCTTGGCGGGTTACGATCAGCCCCAGCATTTT | CASSLAGYDQPQHF
TRBD2 | TRBJ2-3 | few | 14 | TRBV25-1 | TGTGCCAGCGGGGGACTAGCCGGCACAGATACGCAGTATTTT | CASGGLAGTDTQYF
. | TRBJ1-5 | . | 16 | TRBV27 | TGTGCCAGCAGTCCCCGGAAGGTGGGGGCGAATCAGCCCCAGCATTTT | CASSPRKVGANQPQHF
. | TRBJ2-1 | . | 11 | TRBV28 | TGTGCCAGCAGTTTAGCGAATGAGCAGTTCTTC | CASSLANEQFF
. | TRBJ1-5 | . | 13 | TRBV18 | TGTGCCAGCGCCCCCCGTGGAGATCAGCCCCAGCATTTT | CASAPRGDQPQHF
. | TRBJ1-6 | . | 12 | TRBV19 | TGTGCCAGTAGCCTCCTTAATTCACCCCTCCACTTT | CASSLLNSPLHF
TRBD1 | TRBJ1-1 | . | 17 | TRBV10-2 | TGCGCCAGCAGTGAAAACCGGGACAGCGATTTTAACACTGAAGCTTTCTTT | CASSENRDSDFNTEAFF
. | TRBJ2-3 | . | 16 | TRBV27 | TGTGCCAGCAGTTTATCGGCGGGACAGTTCACAGATACGCAGTATTTT | CASSLSAGQFTDTQYF
. | TRBJ1-1 | . | 15 | TRBV2 | TGTGCCAGCACCGAAGGCGAGGGACAGAACACTGAAGCTTTCTTT | CASTEGEGQNTEAFF
. | TRBJ2-5 | . | 13 | TRBV5-4 | TGTGCCAGCAGCCCAGGACTATTCGAGACCCAGTACTTC | CASSPGLFETQYF
. | TRBJ1-5 | . | 15 | TRBV7-8 | TGTGCCAGCAGCTTAGGAACTTTTGGCAATCAGCCCCAGCATTTT | CASSLGTFGNQPQHF
. | TRBJ1-5 | . | 16 | TRBV19 | TGTGCCAGTAGTTCCAGACGGGGGGCTGGCAATCAGCCCCAGCATTTT | CASSSRRGAGNQPQHF
TRBD2 | TRBJ2-3 | once | 15 | TRBV27 | TGTGCCAGCAGTTTATTAGCGGGAGTGGCAGATACGCAGTATTTT | CASSLLAGVADTQYF
. | TRBJ2-6 | . | 21 | TRBV4-3 | TGCGCCAGCAGCCAATCCATGGGTTGGCAGGGATTTTCCTCTGGGGCCAACGTCCTGACTTTC | CASSQSMGWQGFSSGANVLTF
TRBD2 | TRBJ2-5 | few | 15 | TRBV7-8 | TGTGCCAGCAGCTCCCCCGGACTAGTCGTTGAGACCCAGTACTTC | CASSSPGLVVETQYF
. | TRBJ1-5 | . | 17 | TRBV7-8 | TGTGCCAGCAGCTTAGACGCCCAGGCCATTTGGAATCAGCCCCAGCATTTT | CASSLDAQAIWNQPQHF
TRBD2 | TRBJ2-1 | . | 15 | TRBV10-3 | TGTGCCATCAAACAGACTAGCGGGAATGGAGATGAGCAGTTCTTC | CAIKQTSGNGDEQFF
. | TRBJ2-1 | . | 19 | TRBV4-1 | TGCGCCAGCAGCCAAGCTAGGACGATAATTATGCCTGCGGGGAGTGAGCAGTTCTTC | CASSQARTIIMPAGSEQFF
TRBD1 | TRBJ1-2 | . | 17 | TRBV10-3 | TGTGCCATCAGTGAGCGGACAGGGGTTACTTCTAACTATGGCTACACCTTC | CAISERTGVTSNYGYTF
. | TRBJ2-2 | . | 14 | TRBV4-1 | TGCGCCAGCAGCCCCCGCCTAGTCTCCTTGAGTCTGTTTTTT | CASSPRLVSLSLFF
. | TRBJ2-3 | few | 15 | TRBV6-6 | TGTGCCAGCAGTTACGGTGGGAGCGGGACAGATACGCAGTATTTT | CASSYGGSGTDTQYF
. | TRBJ2-1 | . | 13 | TRBV19 | TGTGCCAGTGCCCAGGGATTTGGCAATGAGCAGTTCTTC | CASAQGFGNEQFF
TRBD2 | TRBJ2-1 | few | 16 | TRBV5-1 | TGCGCCAGCAGCTTGGGAGCGGGAGGTCCCCACAATGAGCAGTTCTTC | CASSLGAGGPHNEQFF
. | TRBJ1-1 | few | 14 | TRBV5-4 | TGTGCCAGCAGCTTGAATAGGCCCGCAGGGGAAGCTTTCTTT | CASSLNRPAGEAFF
TRBD1 | TRBJ1-6 | . | 16 | TRBV5-6 | TGTGCCAGCAGCTTGAACAGGGGTTGGAATAATTCACCCCTCCACTTT | CASSLNRGWNNSPLHF
. | TRBJ1-4 | . | 13 | TRBV19 | TGTGCCAGTAGGCGGGGGGCAAGGGAAAAACTGTTTTTT | CASRRGAREKLFF
. | TRBJ1-6 | once | 16 | TRBV28 | TGTGCCAGCACCCACGGGGGAGCAGCCTATAATTCACCCCTCCACTTT | CASTHGGAAYNSPLHF
. | TRBJ2-5 | once | 11 | TRBV6-4 | TGTGCCAGCAGGAACCAGGAGACCCAGTACTTC | CASRNQETQYF
TRBD2 | TRBJ2-2 | . | 16 | TRBV5-4 | TGTGCCAGCAGCTTGGGGCTAGCGGGAGTCGGCGGGGAGCTGTTTTTT | CASSLGLAGVGGELFF
. | TRBJ1-2 | few | 14 | TRBV4-1 | TGCGCCAGCAGCTATCCCGACAGTTTCTATGGCTACACCTTC | CASSYPDSFYGYTF
TRBD1 | TRBJ1-4 | . | 15 | TRBV9 | TGTGCCAGCAGCACCCGACAGGGGCAGGGGGAAAAACTGTTTTTT | CASSTRQGQGEKLFF
TRBD1 | TRBJ1-4 | . | 15 | TRBV29-1 | TGCAGCGTTGGGGTCGACAGGGCAACTAATGAAAAACTGTTTTTT | CSVGVDRATNEKLFF
TRBD2 | TRBJ2-1 | . | 16 | TRBV4-1 | TGCGCCAGCAGCCAAGCTCTAGCGGGTCCGAACAATGAGCAGTTCTTC | CASSQALAGPNNEQFF
. | TRBJ1-5 | . | 14 | TRBV13 | TGTGCCAGCAGCTTAGGGCAGGTCGGTCAGCCCCAGCATTTT | CASSLGQVGQPQHF
. | TRBJ1-2 | once | 14 | TRBV28 | TGTGCCAGCAGTTTCTCATTTTCCGGGGATGGCTACACCTTC | CASSFSFSGDGYTF
TRBD2 | TRBJ2-3 | once | 17 | TRBV15 | TGTGCCACCAGCAGAGGCCCTCGGGAGGGCCTGGGAGATACGCAGTATTTT | CATSRGPREGLGDTQYF
. | TRBJ1-1 | . | 13 | TRBV28 | TGTGCCAGCAGTTTGCAGGAAAGCACTGAAGCTTTCTTT | CASSLQESTEAFF